The T cell receptor (beta chain) described here comes from a study of shared clonotypes between healthy human individuals. Using immunoSEQ multiplex PCR, the repertoire was profiled, and TCRdb retains in-frame clones only, with some absent. The data hold approximately 95,000 clones, with 67% observed a single time. CDR1 is MNHNS and CDR2 is SASEGT in the germline V gene. The V gene lost 0 bases and the J gene lost 7 bases, with 9 bases spanning the gap. CDR3 length: 13 residues. This receptor was identified in a young man in good health. The chain carries TRBV6-1 and TRBJ1-1; D is ambiguous. Sequenced sample: memory CD8+ T cells sorted from blood. Subset reported: CD45RO+ cells pooled with CCR7-negative TemRA cells. The CDR3 DNA sequence: TGTGCCAGCAGTGAAGCGCATGGGAGTGAAGCTTTCTTT. The encoded protein is CASSEAHGSEAFF.